The present T cell receptor beta chain was sequenced within a study of cytomegalovirus exposure and HLA in healthy donors. Those who donated were healthy bone marrow donors. Germline trimming cut 2 bases from V and 5 bases from J; bases unmatched to any gene: 9. Germline loops: CDR1 LGHNA, CDR2 YNFKEQ. The CDR3 is 17 amino acids. Amplification used 60 Vbeta primers and 13 Jbeta primers. Only in-frame clones appear in the TCRdb table, and some are missing; sequencing was by immunoSEQ multiplex PCR. The table records approximately 32,000 clones, more than 85% of them present only once. This receptor was identified in a woman aged 18-29 years in good health and CMV-seronegative. The sequencing input was PBMCs. The chain joins TRBV4-2 to TRBJ2-1; TRBD2 matches 10 bases. CDR3 in amino acids: CASSQTRTSGAHNEQFF. The CDR3 region has the DNA TGTGCCAGCAGCCAAACCCGGACTAGCGGAGCCCACAATGAGCAGTTCTTC.